The text below deals with one T cell receptor beta chain. This sample was included in a study of blood T cell repertoires in COVID-19. Study context: Nucleic acid was either cDNA or gDNA, and it came from T cells, B-cell-depleted T cells, or PBMCs.

The germline V gene encodes CDR1 MRHNA and CDR2 SNTAGT. The CDR3 totals 15 residues. The V end lost 0 bases, the J end lost 5 bases, and 11 bases lay between the germline ends. Only in-frame clones appear in the TCRdb table, and some are missing; sequencing was by immunoSEQ multiplex PCR. The table has some 130,000 clones, around 80% seen once. This rearrangement joins TRBV6-4 to TRBJ1-5, with D perhaps TRBD1 (6 bases). Source material: peripheral blood. This clonotype originated in a man in his fifties or sixties who had recovered from COVID-19. As DNA, the CDR3 is TGTGCCAGCAGTGACTCGCCAGGGGCCGATCAGCCCCAGCATTTT. It specifies CASSDSPGADQPQHF.